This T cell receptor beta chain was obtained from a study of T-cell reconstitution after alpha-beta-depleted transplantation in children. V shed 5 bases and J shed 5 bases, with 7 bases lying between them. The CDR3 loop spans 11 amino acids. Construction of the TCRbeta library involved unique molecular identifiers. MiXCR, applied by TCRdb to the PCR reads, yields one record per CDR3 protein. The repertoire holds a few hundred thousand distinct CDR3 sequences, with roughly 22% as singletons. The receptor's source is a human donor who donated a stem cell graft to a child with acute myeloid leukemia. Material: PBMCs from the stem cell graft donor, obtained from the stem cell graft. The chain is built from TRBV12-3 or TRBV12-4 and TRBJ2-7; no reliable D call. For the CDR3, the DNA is TGTGCCAGCAGTATAAGACACGAGCAGTACTTC. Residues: CASSIRHEQYF.